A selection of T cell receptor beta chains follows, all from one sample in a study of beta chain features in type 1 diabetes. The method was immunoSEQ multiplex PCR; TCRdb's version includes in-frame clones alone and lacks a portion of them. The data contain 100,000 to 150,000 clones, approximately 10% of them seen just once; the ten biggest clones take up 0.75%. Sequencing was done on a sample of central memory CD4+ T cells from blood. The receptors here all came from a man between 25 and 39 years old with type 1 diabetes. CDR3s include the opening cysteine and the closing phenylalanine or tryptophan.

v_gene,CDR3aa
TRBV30,CAWSVLRYYGYTF
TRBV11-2,CASSLRTGALSDIQYF
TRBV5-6,CASSLVRRGPHEQYF
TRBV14,CASSPAGSYNSPLHF
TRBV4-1,CASSQDLRGGRDTQYF
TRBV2,CASKGGNTEAFF
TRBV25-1,CASSEFGRGTDTQYF
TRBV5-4,CASSPPLTADYGYTF
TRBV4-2,CASSQGRTSGGEDTQYF
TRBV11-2,CASSEQYQETQYF
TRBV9,CASSVSGQSRAMGQFF